Judged by abundance, the clone carrying this T cell receptor beta chain is medium-sized (0.01 to 0.1%). What it recognizes is unknown. These data are taken from a study of prognosis after radiotherapy for stage I lung cancer. Study information: Stereotactic body radiotherapy was given without concurrent therapy, and no patient received both at once.

By two-round multiplex PCR, the TCR beta CDR3 was amplified from genomic DNA. Gene-specific TRBV and TRBJ primers were used in PCR round one. TCRdb reprocessed the multiplex PCR reads via MiXCR and lists one record per CDR3 protein. The sample yields about 14,000 distinct CDR3 sequences, about 57% seen once. CDR3 size: 13 residues. The junction had 2 bases not matched to a gene; V was cut back by 3 bases and J by 5 bases. Germline V gene data show CDR1 as MNHEY and CDR2 as SVGAGI. Regarding the study as a whole: Among patients who developed distant metastases, Shannon entropy after stereotactic body radiation therapy was lower. Patients' TRBV and TRBJ gene usage reportedly differed by presence or absence of metastases.

The TCR comes from a donor at least 50 years old with non-small cell lung cancer. Sequenced material: PBMCs, taken before or after stereotactic body radiation therapy (not recorded which). The rearrangement links TRBV6-5 to TRBJ1-1; 8 bases are shared with TRBD1. CDR3 DNA sequence: TGTGCCAGCAGTTATGACAGGGGTACTGAAGCTTTCTTT. Protein product: CASSYDRGTEAFF.